This TCR beta chain was sequenced during a study of blood T cell repertoires in COVID-19 (dated by TCRdb to about 2020). As for the study more broadly: Collaborator samples came from the United States, Italy and Spain and covered acute and convalescent phases of COVID-19. The prospective study material was composed of cDNA or gDNA derived from T cells, B-cell-depleted T cells, or PBMCs. The dataset comprised deeply sampled blood TCRbeta repertoires from subjects exposed to, actively infected with, or recovered from COVID-19. A freely available public database, intended as a resource for researchers studying the immune response to SARS-CoV-2, is where the repertoires were released. Samples came from the ongoing ImmuneRACE study (first 160 participants) plus 1,254 subjects from 6 global collaborators. Sample metadata almost always included a de-identified subject ID, COVID-19 status, age in years and sex. HLA class I and class II types, where available, came from metadata supplied by the sample provider rather than from assay-based typing.

As to this clone: Its cognate antigen has yet to be identified. No clone much larger than this one lies a single base away; base qualities are absent.

The immunoSEQ Assay, a bias-controlled multiplex PCR, was used to amplify TCRbeta CDR3 regions from genomic DNA. As for the original processing: Within the assay, amplification of reference gene primers was used to estimate how many nucleated cells each sample contained. To quantify the absolute abundance of each unique TCRbeta CDR3 rearrangement, sequence reads were collapsed and filtered. Productive Simpson clonality was computed per sample as the square root of Simpson's diversity index over productive rearrangements. TCRdb took this table from immuneACCESS and kept in-frame rearrangements with V and J called. Such tables lack part of the clones; where checked against another copy, unresolved V genes explain under half of the gap, and the rest is unexplained. D and trimming come from the DNA, and the V and J calls and clone size come from that table. For this sample there are fewer than 120,000 clones; about 80% appear just once. The ten biggest clones cover 16% of the sample.

From the cysteine through the phenylalanine, the CDR3 covers 16 amino acids. The DNA shown is the 48-base CDR3, in frame from base 1. Germline trimming amounts to 4 bases on V and 4 bases on J, with 11 as the count of junction bases outside the gene matches. CDR1 and CDR2 are read off the germline V gene (reference sequence) as LNHNV and YYDKDF. Paper-wide results and their limitations: The quantity of clinical and demographic metadata differed by source and by participant and was supplied without curation.

Each collaborating institution followed its own protocols to collect whole blood in K2EDTA tubes. For TCRbeta analysis, collaborators shipped samples in one of three forms: frozen whole blood, isolated PBMCs, or DNA extracted from either of those sample types. The sequence joins TRBV15 to TRBJ2-5; 8 bases in the junction line up with TRBD1. Sample: peripheral blood. The source of this sequence is a woman older than 75 with active or convalescent COVID-19. In nucleotide form, the sequence is TGTGCCACCAGCACTACCAGACAGGGGATTTTAGAGACCCAGTACTTC. Its translation is CATSTTRQGILETQYF. Full variable domain (CDR3 extended with the reference TRBV15 and TRBJ2-5 proteins): DAMVIQNPRYQVTQFGKPVTLSCSQTLNHNVMYWYQQKSSQAPKLLFHYYDKDFNNEADTPDNFQSRRPNTSFCFLDIRSPGLGDTAMYLCATSTTRQGILETQYFGPGTRLLVL.